This entry describes one T cell receptor beta chain. This receptor's antigen is unknown. One base away there is no much larger clone; base qualities are not given. The V and J ends are trimmed by 5 bases and 5 bases, leaving 10 bases between them. The germline V gene yields SGHRS for CDR1 and YFSETQ for CDR2. The CDR3 holds 12 amino acids from the cysteine to the phenylalanine. Only the CDR3 part of the read is kept: 36 bases, read in frame from the first base. The study was a case-control design nested within a healthcare worker cohort in London, UK, with weekly nasopharyngeal swab PCR tests and blood sampling. Healthcare workers were recruited between 23 and 31 March 2020, during the week of the UK lockdown, and were followed weekly for up to roughly 15 weeks. The library was built by means of 5' RACE. TCRdb shows the sequencer as NextSeq 500. The TCR library protocol attached unique molecular identifiers to individual cDNA molecules to correct for sequencing error and PCR bias. Both TCR alpha and beta chains were sequenced, and tight co-correlation was observed between alpha and beta sequence abundances in each sample. In the source study's methods: Decombinator V4 was used to annotate the V gene, J gene and CDR3 of the TCR sequences. TCRs were defined as expanded if a significant change between any two time points was detected under a Poisson model with p below 0.0001. TCR abundances were normalised to the total number of TCRs sequenced per sample and were expressed as counts per million. TRAV1-2 paired with TRAJ12, TRAJ20 or TRAJ33 defined MAIT TCRs, while TRAV10 paired with TRAJ18 defined iNKT TCRs. VDJdb, accessed on 1 November 2021, was searched for TCRs annotated for CMV, EBV and SARS-CoV-2, and TCRs annotated for more than one antigen were excluded. TCRdb reprocessed the public reads (quality trimming at Q25 with fastp, clone calling with MiXCR) and kept in-frame beta chains. Merged by CDR3 protein, the rows form single entries marked with the most common genes and DNA. These V and J calls rely on TCRdb rather than the paper's analysis. In all, the sample holds 86,000 or so distinct CDR3 sequences, and about an eighth of those were seen once. The top ten hold approximately 3.3% of the sample.

This specimen belongs to a study of early T cells in non-severe SARS-CoV-2 infection (dated by TCRdb to 2020 to 2023). Background on the whole study: Because TCR sequencing relied on bulk RNA taken from unsorted whole blood, pairing of alpha and beta chains was not possible.

Broader findings and caveats from the paper: VDJdb matching was skewed toward anti-spike CD8 responses and likely underestimated virus-specific expansions by missing private and CD4 specificities.

The receptor's source is an adult who was a healthcare worker with PCR-confirmed SARS-CoV-2 infection or an uninfected control (not recorded which). Input material: whole blood. This receptor chain uses TRBV5-1 and TRBJ2-5, with no confident D gene call. The CDR3 corresponds to CASRSEAETQYF. Here is the DNA: TGCGCCAGCAGATCCGAGGCGGAGACCCAGTACTTC.